Listed below are T cell receptor beta chains from one sample, sequenced in a study of blood T cell repertoires in COVID-19. Sequencing used immunoSEQ multiplex PCR; TCRdb keeps in-frame clones, though not all of them. The sample yields around 120,000 clones, around nine tenths seen once. The sample was peripheral blood. These receptors originate from a human donor with active COVID-19. The donor label of this sample is uncertain. The CDR3 runs from the conserved cysteine through the conserved F or W. A D gene is named only where the DNA matches it firmly. Size values are once, few and many counts, or a class for expanded clones, and some rows have none.

d_call: NA; clone_size: once; j_call: TRBJ2-3; v_call: TRBV24-1; cdr3_aa: CATSDPLAGRTDTQYF; cdr3_nt: TGTGCCACCAGTGATCCCTTGGCGGGGCGCACAGATACGCAGTATTTT
d_call: TRBD1; clone_size: NA; j_call: TRBJ2-5; v_call: TRBV6-6; cdr3_aa: CASSHSGQGETQYF; cdr3_nt: TGTGCCAGCAGTCACTCCGGACAGGGGGAGACCCAGTACTTC
d_call: TRBD1; clone_size: NA; j_call: TRBJ2-7; v_call: TRBV24-1; cdr3_aa: CATSDPRRDRVYEQYF; cdr3_nt: TGTGCCACCAGTGACCCTCGCCGGGACAGGGTCTACGAGCAGTACTTC
d_call: NA; clone_size: NA; j_call: TRBJ2-1; v_call: TRBV6-2/TRBV6-3; cdr3_aa: CASSYSDEQFF; cdr3_nt: TGTGCCAGCAGTTACTCCGATGAGCAGTTCTTC
d_call: NA; clone_size: NA; j_call: TRBJ2-2; v_call: TRBV4-3; cdr3_aa: CASSQGRGAGTGELFF; cdr3_nt: TGCGCCAGCAGCCAAGGTCGGGGGGCCGGTACCGGGGAGCTGTTTTTT
d_call: NA; clone_size: NA; j_call: TRBJ1-2; v_call: TRBV12-3/TRBV12-4; cdr3_aa: CASSPTGSYGYTF; cdr3_nt: TGTGCCAGCAGTCCAACGGGATCCTATGGCTACACCTTC
d_call: NA; clone_size: NA; j_call: TRBJ1-2; v_call: TRBV18; cdr3_aa: CASSPRSSSGSLGVDTF; cdr3_nt: TGTGCCAGCTCACCCCGCTCGTCGTCGGGGTCGCTCGGGGTGGACACCTTC
d_call: NA; clone_size: NA; j_call: TRBJ2-5; v_call: TRBV10-3; cdr3_aa: CAISEQINIQETQYF; cdr3_nt: TGTGCCATCAGTGAACAGATCAATATCCAAGAGACCCAGTACTTC
d_call: NA; clone_size: NA; j_call: TRBJ1-2; v_call: TRBV27; cdr3_aa: CASRSHQGYYGYTF; cdr3_nt: TGTGCCAGCCGTTCACATCAGGGATACTATGGCTACACCTTC
d_call: NA; clone_size: NA; j_call: TRBJ1-1; v_call: TRBV19; cdr3_aa: CASSSSQANTEAFF; cdr3_nt: TGTGCCAGTAGTTCGTCGCAGGCGAACACTGAAGCTTTCTTT
d_call: TRBD1; clone_size: NA; j_call: TRBJ2-3; v_call: TRBV4-1; cdr3_aa: CASSPRPGTGNADTQYF; cdr3_nt: TGCGCCAGCAGCCCTAGACCGGGGACAGGGAACGCAGATACGCAGTATTTT
d_call: TRBD1; clone_size: NA; j_call: TRBJ2-7; v_call: TRBV5-4; cdr3_aa: CASSSTGQGLEQYF; cdr3_nt: TGTGCCAGCAGCTCGACGGGACAGGGTCTAGAACAGTACTTC
d_call: TRBD1; clone_size: NA; j_call: TRBJ1-1; v_call: TRBV4-2; cdr3_aa: CASSQEARGTEAFF; cdr3_nt: TGTGCCAGCAGCCAAGAGGCCAGGGGGACTGAAGCTTTCTTT
d_call: NA; clone_size: NA; j_call: TRBJ2-2; v_call: TRBV7-9; cdr3_aa: CASSSRQVRDTGELFF; cdr3_nt: TGTGCCAGCAGCTCCCGACAGGTTAGGGACACCGGGGAGCTGTTTTTT
d_call: NA; clone_size: NA; j_call: TRBJ2-1; v_call: TRBV5-1; cdr3_aa: CASSRLRDTAHNEQFF; cdr3_nt: TGCGCCAGCAGTCGTCTCCGGGACACTGCCCACAATGAGCAGTTCTTC
d_call: NA; clone_size: NA; j_call: TRBJ1-4; v_call: TRBV7-9; cdr3_aa: CASSPRVATNEKLFF; cdr3_nt: TGTGCCAGCAGCCCACGCGTCGCAACTAATGAAAAACTGTTTTTT
d_call: TRBD1; clone_size: NA; j_call: TRBJ1-1; v_call: TRBV19; cdr3_aa: CASRARGRRKTEAFF; cdr3_nt: TGTGCCAGTAGGGCCAGGGGGCGAAGGAAAACTGAAGCTTTCTTT
d_call: TRBD1; clone_size: NA; j_call: TRBJ2-7; v_call: TRBV11-3; cdr3_aa: CASSLEGQGISYEQYF; cdr3_nt: TGTGCCAGCAGCTTAGAAGGACAGGGGATCAGCTACGAGCAGTACTTC
d_call: TRBD2; clone_size: NA; j_call: TRBJ2-1; v_call: TRBV9; cdr3_aa: CASSIWTSGGAGEQFF; cdr3_nt: TGTGCCAGCAGTATTTGGACTAGCGGGGGGGCAGGTGAGCAGTTCTTC
d_call: TRBD1; clone_size: NA; j_call: TRBJ2-2; v_call: TRBV24-1; cdr3_aa: CATSDETGLTGELFF; cdr3_nt: TGTGCCACCAGTGACGAGACAGGGCTCACCGGGGAGCTGTTTTTT
d_call: TRBD1; clone_size: NA; j_call: TRBJ2-2; v_call: TRBV9; cdr3_aa: CASSGYRGSITGELFF; cdr3_nt: TGTGCCAGCAGCGGTTACAGGGGATCGATCACCGGGGAGCTGTTTTTT
d_call: NA; clone_size: NA; j_call: TRBJ2-7; v_call: TRBV11-2; cdr3_aa: CASSLNIQGKNEQYF; cdr3_nt: TGTGCCAGCAGCTTAAACATCCAGGGGAAGAACGAGCAGTACTTC
d_call: TRBD1; clone_size: NA; j_call: TRBJ2-7; v_call: TRBV3-1/TRBV3-2; cdr3_aa: CASSQEPQGSTYEQYF; cdr3_nt: TGTGCCAGCAGCCAAGAGCCACAGGGGTCAACCTACGAGCAGTACTTC
d_call: NA; clone_size: NA; j_call: TRBJ1-5; v_call: TRBV19; cdr3_aa: CASSIRRGSQPQHF; cdr3_nt: TGTGCCAGTAGTATCCGAAGGGGTAGTCAGCCCCAGCATTTT
d_call: TRBD1; clone_size: NA; j_call: TRBJ1-2; v_call: TRBV6-2/TRBV6-3; cdr3_aa: CASSRGTGGVGYTF; cdr3_nt: TGTGCCAGCAGTAGGGGGACAGGGGGCGTCGGCTACACCTTC
d_call: NA; clone_size: NA; j_call: TRBJ1-6; v_call: TRBV14; cdr3_aa: CASSHLTGNNSPLHF; cdr3_nt: TGTGCCAGCAGCCACCTGACAGGCAATAATTCACCCCTCCACTTT
d_call: NA; clone_size: NA; j_call: TRBJ2-1; v_call: TRBV11-3; cdr3_aa: CASSLAGGINGEQFF; cdr3_nt: TGTGCCAGCAGCTTAGCTGGCGGGATCAACGGTGAGCAGTTCTTC